These 27 T cell receptor beta chains were sequenced from one sample in a study of sequential checkpoint blockade in melanoma. Clones were read by immunoSEQ multiplex PCR, and TCRdb kept only the in-frame ones, dropping some. The sample holds about 15,000 clones, roughly 70% seen once. Indicated treatment: randomized to nivolumab then ipilimumab (arm A) or the reverse (arm B). The specimen comprised CD8+ T cells sorted from blood (inferred from file names), sampled from a patient given nivolumab and ipilimumab in sequence. These receptors all stem from a human donor with melanoma.

The rearrangement links TRBV7-8 to TRBJ1-1; a weak D match, TRBD1 (6 bases). Germline CDR1 reads SGHVS; CDR2 reads FQNEAQ. Trimming took off 7 bases at V and 0 bases at J, with 18 bases between the two ends. The CDR3 runs to 16 residues. The CDR3 sequence: CASILGNRAMNTEAFF. The DNA of the CDR3 is TGTGCCAGCATCTTGGGGAACAGGGCCATGAACACTGAAGCTTTCTTT.

V is TRBV6-5 and J is TRBJ1-1; D is possibly TRBD1 (6 bases). The CDR3 runs 13 residues. Germline CDR1 MNHEY, CDR2 SVGAGI. V lost 11 bases and J lost 2, with 15 bases in between. CDR3 coding DNA: TGTGCCGCATATACAGGGTTCAACACTGAAGCTTTCTTT. It translates to CAAYTGFNTEAFF.

V is TRBV4-3 and J is TRBJ2-2, with 8 bases identical to TRBD1. V was pared by 0 bases and J by 7 bases, with 4 bases of the junction left unmatched. CDR3 length equals 15 residues. Germline V CDR1 and CDR2: LGHNA, YSLEER. CDR3 loop: CASSQDPRGRGELFF. In DNA form, the CDR3 reads TGCGCCAGCAGCCAAGATCCCAGGGGGCGCGGGGAGCTGTTTTTT.

The J gene is TRBJ2-4, the V gene TRBV6-1, with D uncertain. Germline V gene sequence: CDR1 MNHNS, CDR2 SASEGT. The CDR3 has 17 amino acids. V lost 2 bases to trimming and J lost 1 base, with 15 bases between them. The CDR3 nucleotides are TGTGCCAGCAGTGAATGGTACCTTTCCGAGGCCAAAAACATTCAGTACTTC. Its translation is CASSEWYLSEAKNIQYF.

The chain joins TRBV5-4 to TRBJ2-3; D perhaps matches TRBD1 (6 bases). V lost 0 bases, J lost 5 bases, and 19 bases lay in between. This CDR3 comprises 17 residues. The germline V gene has CDR1 SGHNT and CDR2 YYREEE (reference sequence). In DNA, the CDR3 is TGTGCCAGCAGCTTGGCAAGGGGAACTCTAGGGGGAGATACGCAGTATTTT. Residues: CASSLARGTLGGDTQYF. Looking up the rest from reference TRBV5-4 and TRBJ2-3 gives the full variable domain: ETGVTQSPTHLIKTRGQQVTLRCSSQSGHNTVSWYQQALGQGPQFIFQYYREEENGRGNFPPRFSGLQFPNYSSELNVNALELDDSALYLCASSLARGTLGGDTQYFGPGTRLTVL.

The chain uses TRBV27 and TRBJ1-4, with 7 bases aligning to TRBD1. The V segment lost 8 bases and the J segment 7 bases; nucleotides outside the gene matches: 13. The CDR3 covers 15 residues. The germline V gene encodes CDR1 MNHEY and CDR2 SMNVEV (reference sequence). Here the CDR3 DNA reads TGTGCCAGCGCGAACTTACGACAGGGTATTGAAAAACTGTTTTTT. Translated: CASANLRQGIEKLFF.

For the CDR3, the DNA is TGTGCCAGCAGCCCTGGCCCGGGACAGGGCCTTAGCTCCTACAATGAGCAGTTCTTC. As protein: CASSPGPGQGLSSYNEQFF. The rearrangement joins TRBV13 to TRBJ2-1; 9 bases agree with TRBD1. CDR1 is PRHDT, CDR2 FYEKMQ, per germline (reference sequence). This CDR3 region has 19 residues. Unmatched junction bases numbered 14, after V lost 5 bases and J lost 0 bases.

The J gene is TRBJ2-7, the V gene TRBV4-2; 9 bases are shared with TRBD1. Trimming took 4 bases from V and 4 from J; bases not matched to a gene: 5. The CDR3 runs 14 residues. Germline CDR1 is LGHNA and CDR2 is YNFKEQ. CDR3: CASSPGQGGYEQYF. CDR3 sequence (DNA): TGTGCCAGCAGCCCGGGACAGGGAGGGTACGAGCAGTACTTC.

V is TRBV7-2 and J is TRBJ1-1; 7 nucleotides align to TRBD1. V was pared by 4 bases and J by 6 bases, with 2 bases of the junction left unmatched. This CDR3 has 12 amino acids. The germline gives CDR1 SGHTA, CDR2 FQGNSA. This CDR3 is CASSYGTAEAFF. CDR3 nucleotides: TGTGCCAGCAGCTACGGGACAGCTGAAGCTTTCTTT. The variable domain in full, completed from reference TRBV7-2 and TRBJ1-1, reads GAGVSQSPSNKVTEKGKDVELRCDPISGHTALYWYRQSLGQGLEFLIYFQGNSAPDKSGLPSDRFSAERTGGSVSTLTIQRTQQEDSAVYLCASSYGTAEAFFGQGTRLTVV.

The V and J genes are TRBV25-1 and TRBJ2-2; no clear D. The CDR3 runs to 13 residues. Trimming left V 0 bases short and J 4 bases short, with 3 bases between. CDR1 is MGHDK, CDR2 SYGVNS, per germline. This CDR3 is CASSEYITGELFF. CDR3 sequence (DNA): TGTGCCAGCAGTGAATATATCACCGGGGAGCTGTTTTTT.

This chain uses TRBV5-6 with TRBJ2-7, with D tentatively TRBD2 (6 bases). CDR1 is SGHDT and CDR2 is YYEEEE in the germline V gene. CDR3 length: 14 residues. V dropped 5 bases and J dropped 7 bases, with 19 bases sitting between them. CDR3 in DNA: TGTGCCAGCAGTCTGGGACTTGCCAGTGGAGAGCAGTACTTC. As protein: CASSLGLASGEQYF. Full variable domain (remainder filled in from reference TRBV5-6 and TRBJ2-7): DAGVTQSPTHLIKTRGQQVTLRCSPKSGHDTVSWYQQALGQGPQFIFQYYEEEERQRGNFPDRFSGHQFPNYSSELNVNALLLGDSALYLCASSLGLASGEQYFGPGTRLTVT.

The chain has TRBV7-6 and TRBJ1-2; TRBD1 is a possible D gene (6 bases). V was trimmed by 6 bases and J by 5 bases, leaving 13 bases between them. The CDR3 is made up of 13 amino acids. Germline V lookup: CDR1 SGHVS, CDR2 FNYEAQ. Here the CDR3 reads CASSPKGTYGYTF. The CDR3 region has the DNA TGTGCCAGCAGTCCTAAAGGGACATATGGCTACACCTTC.

This chain connects TRBV4-3 to TRBJ1-1; TRBD1 matches at 9 bases. Germline V gene sequence: CDR1 LGHNA, CDR2 YSLEER. The CDR3 loop spans 15 amino acids. After removal of 1 base from V and 1 base from J, the junction contained 1 base not matched to a gene. The CDR3 DNA reads as TGCGCCAGCAGCCAAGCGGACAGGGGGAACACTGAAGCTTTCTTT. It yields the protein CASSQADRGNTEAFF.

The rearrangement uses TRBV9 and TRBJ2-5; a weak D match, TRBD1 (5 bases). Matching the DNA end better, TRBJ2-7 makes the J call doubtful. CDR3 length: 14 amino acids. CDR1 and CDR2 from the germline V gene are SGDLS and YYNGEE. In nucleotides, the CDR3 is TGTGCCAGCAGCGTAGCAGACAGAAGCTACGAGCAGTACTTC. Protein: CASSVADRSYEQYF.

The chain couples TRBV13 to TRBJ2-1; D ambiguous. Germline values: CDR1 PRHDT, CDR2 FYEKMQ (reference sequence). V dropped 5 bases and J dropped 6 bases, with 8 bases sitting between them. This CDR3 has 12 residues. CDR3 in amino acids: CASSTHRNEQFF. The CDR3, as DNA: TGTGCCAGCAGCACACATCGCAATGAGCAGTTCTTC.

The gene calls are TRBV11-3 and TRBJ2-3, with TRBD2 identical over 8 bases. The CDR3 loop spans 15 amino acids. Germline V gives CDR1 SGHNT, CDR2 YENEEA. V shed 4 bases, J shed 5 bases, and the junction held 8 bases outside the gene matches. The CDR3 protein is CASSSYSGTGDTQYF. For the CDR3, the DNA is TGTGCCAGCAGCTCCTATAGCGGGACGGGAGATACGCAGTATTTT.

The chain joins TRBV11-1 to TRBJ1-6; TRBD1 might be the D (6 bases). The CDR3 spans 15 residues. Per germline, CDR1 SGHAT and CDR2 FQDESV (reference sequence). The V gene lost 6 bases and the J gene lost 9 bases, with 18 bases spanning the gap. The CDR3 is CASSPKRDTVSPLHF. The CDR3 nucleotides read TGTGCCAGCAGTCCAAAGAGGGACACGGTTTCACCCCTCCACTTT.

The chain has TRBV6-5 and TRBJ2-3, with 8 bases aligning to TRBD2. The CDR3 is 14 amino acids. Trimming cost V 6 bases and J 4 bases; bases outside gene matches: 6. The germline V gene encodes CDR1 MNHEY and CDR2 SVGAGI. CDR3 in DNA: TGTGCCAGCAGCTTGAGCGGGAGCTCAGATACGCAGTATTTT. Translated, it gives CASSLSGSSDTQYF.

This CDR3 is CASSQSGGYGYTF. In nucleotides, the CDR3 is TGCGCCAGCAGTCAATCAGGGGGCTATGGCTACACCTTC. The V call is TRBV23-1, the J call TRBJ1-2; a possible D gene is TRBD1 (6 bases). TRBV23-1 is an open reading frame, and its role is uncertain. The CDR3 length is 13 residues. V lost 0 bases and J lost 4, with 6 bases in between.

The chain links TRBV9 to TRBJ1-1, with D unresolved. Germline CDR1 SGDLS, CDR2 YYNGEE. Trimming cost V 0 bases and J 2 bases, with 2 bases left between them. The CDR3 extends over 12 amino acids. CDR3 nucleotide sequence: TGTGCCAGCAGCGTAGTAAACACTGAAGCTTTCTTT. It yields the protein CASSVVNTEAFF.

The chain is built from TRBV19 and TRBJ1-1; 11 bases are shared with TRBD1. Germline V CDR1 and CDR2: LNHDA, SQIVND (reference sequence). The length of the CDR3 is 18 residues. Unmatched junction bases numbered 19, after V lost 5 bases and J lost 8 bases. The CDR3 coding sequence is TGTGCCAGTAGTCCAAAGGTGGTTCGGGACAGGGGGTTAACGGAAGCTTTCTTT. Residues: CASSPKVVRDRGLTEAFF. Full variable domain (missing parts from reference TRBV19 and TRBJ1-1): DGGITQSPKYLFRKEGQNVTLSCEQNLNHDAMYWYRQDPGQGLRLIYYSQIVNDFQKGDIAEGYSVSREKKESFPLTVTSAQKNPTAFYLCASSPKVVRDRGLTEAFFGQGTRLTVV.

This clone was recorded a few times. V and J are TRBV2 and TRBJ1-4; D might be TRBD1 (6 bases). Per the germline V gene, CDR1 is SNHLY and CDR2 is FYNNEI. Between the trimmed V and J ends, which lost 7 bases and 8 bases, there was a span of 17 bases. The length of the CDR3 is 14 residues. In DNA, the CDR3 is TGTGCCAGCACCCTGCGGGGGGGCGACGAAAAACTGTTTTTT. Amino acids: CASTLRGGDEKLFF.

The chain uses TRBV14 and TRBJ1-2; TRBD1 is a possible D gene (5 bases). The CDR3 is 16 residues long. CDR1 is SGHDN, CDR2 FVKESK, per germline. V shed 4 bases and J shed 7 bases, with 22 bases lying between them. CDR3 DNA sequence: TGTGCCAGCAGCCTTTCCTTCGTGGCAGGGTTGGGTGGCTACACCTTC. This translates into CASSLSFVAGLGGYTF.

The J gene is TRBJ1-2, the V gene TRBV7-8; a weak D match, TRBD1 (6 bases). This CDR3 comprises 16 residues. In germline, CDR1 is SGHVS, CDR2 FQNEAQ. Trimming cost V 0 bases and J 2 bases, with 13 bases left between them. The CDR3 DNA reads TGTGCCAGCAGCTTAGCTTCCCGACAGGCAAACTATGGCTACACCTTC. Protein sequence: CASSLASRQANYGYTF.

The chain joins TRBV4-1 to TRBJ2-3, with TRBD2 matching 10 bases. CDR3 size: 17 residues. CDR1 and CDR2 from the germline V gene are MGHRA and YSYEKL. The V and J ends lost 3 bases and 5 bases, in that order; junction bases with no gene match: 11. In DNA, the CDR3 is TGCGCCAGCAGCCACCCCAAAGCGGGGGGGTCTGGAGATACGCAGTATTTT. It codes for CASSHPKAGGSGDTQYF.

The chain uses TRBV4-1 and TRBJ2-1; 8 nucleotides line up with TRBD1. V was pared by 3 bases and J by 0 bases, with 4 bases of the junction left unmatched. This CDR3 region has 16 residues. CDR1 MGHRA and CDR2 YSYEKL come from the germline V gene. CDR3 in DNA: TGCGCCAGCAGCCAGGACAGGGAGCGCTCCTACAATGAGCAGTTCTTC. It translates to CASSQDRERSYNEQFF.

The chain employs TRBV9 and TRBJ1-2; 7 bases map to TRBD1. In germline, CDR1 is SGDLS, CDR2 YYNGEE. V lost 4 bases to trimming and J lost 8 bases; unmatched junction nucleotides: 14. There are 15 residues in the CDR3. The DNA for the CDR3 is TGTGCCAGCAGCCGGGCAGGGGGACAGCGGCGGGGCTACACCTTC. Translating gives CASSRAGGQRRGYTF.